This T cell receptor beta chain was sequenced for a study of Ad26.COV2.S vaccination and SARS-CoV-2 variants. This clone came up once. The antigen remains unidentified. This CDR3 is built from 12 residues. Trimming left V 5 bases short and J 1 base short, with 4 bases between. Germline CDR1 MNHNY, CDR2 SVGAGI (reference sequence). General study findings and limits: Substantial response breadth was reportedly seen for spike-specific CD8+ and CD4+ T cells after vaccination. TCR breadth and depth estimates may have understated total T cell responses. Those who received vaccine or placebo ended up with similar non-spike TCR breadth.

The repertoire was sequenced with immunoSEQ multiplex PCR; TCRdb's copy has only in-frame clones and lacks some. The data contain some 250,000 clones, 88% of them seen just once; the ten biggest clones take up over 8.5%. As for treatment: around 19 received Ad26.COV2.S at low or high dose, single or two shots; 5 received placebo; per-sample allocation not given. Material that was analyzed had been drawn on day 63 after the first vaccine or placebo injection. Sequencing was performed on peripheral blood, taken in a trial of Ad26.COV2.S vaccine versus placebo. The gene calls are TRBV6-6 and TRBJ2-3; D uncertain. The TCR originated in a person between 18 and 65 years old who received the Ad26.COV2.S COVID-19 vaccine or a placebo. The CDR3 loop is CASSPRTDTQYF. For the CDR3, the DNA is TGTGCCAGCAGTCCACGCACAGATACGCAGTATTTT.